This T cell receptor beta chain is drawn from a study of T cells in Graves' hyperthyroidism and ophthalmopathy. Background on the study: Before treatment of any kind, peripheral blood was taken at initial diagnosis. Overall study findings and caveats: The model identified upcoming ophthalmopathy a median about six months ahead of onset. Most expanded thyroid clonotypes above 0.001 also appeared in blood.

This clonotype was observed at least ten times. The antigen remains unidentified. The investigators amplified TCR beta CDR3 regions from RNA transcripts. When the TCR CDR3 underwent first-round RT-PCR, the HTBI primer set was used. TCRdb re-called the multiplex PCR reads with MiXCR, one entry per CDR3 protein. The sample carries about 740,000 distinct CDR3 sequences, 11% to 15% recorded once. In germline, CDR1 is SNHLY, CDR2 FYNNEI. This CDR3 is 15 amino acids long. With 4 bases removed from V and 0 bases from J, the gap between germline ends came to 10 bases. Sequencing was performed on blood. The chain links TRBV2 to TRBJ1-5, with D maybe TRBD1 (6 bases). This TCR was sampled from a woman aged 18 to 35 with Graves' hyperthyroidism. CDR3 loop: CASSAYRDSNQPQHF. The CDR3 nucleotides are TGTGCCAGCAGTGCATACAGGGATAGCAATCAGCCCCAGCATTTT.